These 18 T cell receptor beta chains were all obtained from the same sample, sequenced in a study of blood T cell repertoires in COVID-19. The table came from immunoSEQ multiplex PCR; TCRdb's copy has only in-frame clones and leaves some out. There are roughly 95,000 clones in the sample; about 89% occur only once, and 3% to 4% lies in the top ten. Sequenced: peripheral blood. The receptors come from a woman between 50 and 59 years old in a cohort sampled during active COVID-19.

This chain connects TRBV24-1 to TRBJ2-2, with D possibly being TRBD1 (6 bases). Per germline, CDR1 KGHDR and CDR2 SFDVKD. The CDR3 is 16 residues long. V lost 4 bases and J 2 bases, leaving 13 bases between the germline ends. The CDR3 bases are TGTGCCACCAGTGACCCGGACAGTACAAACACCGGGGAGCTGTTTTTT. Its protein is CATSDPDSTNTGELFF.

The DNA of the CDR3 is TGTGCCAGCAGCCCGCTACAGCTTCAAGAGACCCAGTACTTC. It encodes CASSPLQLQETQYF. V gene TRBV14 combines with J gene TRBJ2-5, with no clear D. V was trimmed by 4 bases and J by 2 bases, leaving 11 bases between them. The CDR3 length is 14 residues. From germline, CDR1 is SGHDN and CDR2 FVKESK.

V and J are TRBV28 and TRBJ2-7, with D tentatively TRBD2 (8 bases). The CDR3 covers 16 residues. The germline gives CDR1 MDHEN, CDR2 SYDVKM. Trimming stripped 4 bases from V and 4 bases from J, with 20 bases between. The CDR3 DNA reads as TGTGCCAGCAGTTCGGGAGGGGGCGGGTCCGGTTACGAGCAGTACTTC. This gives the protein CASSSGGGGSGYEQYF.

The chain has TRBV13 and TRBJ2-2; 10 bases align to TRBD2. CDR1 and CDR2 (germline): PRHDT, FYEKMQ (reference sequence). Trimming at V came to 6 bases and at J to 5 bases, leaving 6 bases not matched to a gene. The CDR3 sequence is 15 residues long. The CDR3 protein is CASRFSGGPTGELFF. CDR3 sequence (DNA): TGTGCCAGCAGGTTTAGCGGGGGGCCGACCGGGGAGCTGTTTTTT. Drawing the rest from reference TRBV13 and TRBJ2-2, the complete variable domain is AAGVIQSPRHLIKEKRETATLKCYPIPRHDTVYWYQQGPGQDPQFLISFYEKMQSDKGSIPDRFSAQQFSDYHSELNMSSLELGDSALYFCASRFSGGPTGELFFGEGSRLTVL.

In its sample, this clone was seen once. The J gene is TRBJ2-5, the V gene TRBV4-1, with 8 bases lining up with TRBD1. The CDR3 consists of 19 residues. Trimming took 4 bases from V and 0 from J; bases not matched to a gene: 16. CDR1 MGHRA and CDR2 YSYEKL come from the germline V gene. CDR3 residues: CASSLRNRGVSGHQETQYF. CDR3 nucleotides: TGCGCCAGCAGCCTTCGGAACAGGGGGGTATCGGGGCACCAAGAGACCCAGTACTTC.

The genes are TRBV7-3 and TRBJ2-1; 7 bases fit TRBD2. CDR3 size: 15 residues. Germline lookup yields CDR1 SGHTA and CDR2 FQGTGA. Losses at the gene ends were 0 bases for V and 6 bases for J; bases not matched to a gene: 5. CDR3 DNA: TGTGCCAGCAGCTTAACCTCTGGACTAGTCAATGAGCAGTTCTTC. It specifies CASSLTSGLVNEQFF. Full variable domain (missing parts from reference TRBV7-3 and TRBJ2-1): GAGVSQTPSNKVTEKGKYVELRCDPISGHTALYWYRQSLGQGPEFLIYFQGTGAADDSGLPNDRFFAVRPEGSVSTLKIQRTERGDSAVYLCASSLTSGLVNEQFFGPGTRLTVL.

The chain is built from TRBV9 and TRBJ2-5; weak D call: TRBD1 (6 bases). The CDR3 totals 14 residues. Trimming shortened V by 5 bases and J by 2 bases, and 13 bases separated the two germline ends. Per the germline V gene, CDR1 is SGDLS and CDR2 is YYNGEE. CDR3 region: CASSSTGIQETQYF. DNA for the CDR3: TGTGCCAGCAGTTCGACAGGCATACAAGAGACCCAGTACTTC.

The genes are TRBV5-1 and TRBJ2-7; 7 nucleotides agree with TRBD1. This CDR3 contains 13 residues. Germline lookup yields CDR1 SGHRS and CDR2 YFSETQ. The junction had 2 bases not matched to a gene; V was cut back by 0 bases and J by 5 bases. CDR3 DNA sequence: TGCGCCAGCAGCTTGGGTCAGGGGGACGAGCAGTACTTC. Translating gives CASSLGQGDEQYF.

The rearrangement links TRBV10-3 to TRBJ2-7; D is unclear. The CDR3 has 15 residues. Germline values: CDR1 ENHRY, CDR2 SYGVKD. The V and J ends lost 4 bases and 1 base respectively, with 14 bases between them. CDR3 coding DNA: TGTGCCATCAGTGCAGGTAACAGTCTATCCTACGAGCAGTACTTC. Translated: CAISAGNSLSYEQYF.

The rearrangement joins TRBV7-2 to TRBJ2-7; 15 bases are a match to TRBD2. The CDR3 has 15 amino acids. After removal of 6 bases from V and 4 bases from J, the junction contained 4 bases not matched to a gene. The germline V gene encodes CDR1 SGHTA and CDR2 FQGNSA. Here the CDR3 DNA reads TGTGCCAGCAGATCGGGACTAGCGGGGGGTTACGAGCAGTACTTC. It translates to CASRSGLAGGYEQYF.

This chain links TRBV29-1 with TRBJ1-3, with 9 bases that match TRBD1. V lost 7 bases, J lost 0 bases, and 4 bases stayed unmatched. Germline V gene lookup returns CDR1 SQVTM and CDR2 ANQGSEA. The CDR3 sequence is 14 residues long. In DNA, the CDR3 is TGCAGCGCCTCGGGACAGGGCTCTGGAAACACCATATATTTT. Translation: CSASGQGSGNTIYF.

The V call is TRBV14, the J call TRBJ1-4, with TRBD1 identical over 8 bases. The ends lost 0 bases at V and 8 bases at J; junction bases unmatched: 5. This CDR3 spans 15 amino acids. CDR1 is SGHDN, CDR2 FVKESK, per germline. The CDR3 loop is CASSQDQGAVEKLFF. CDR3 DNA: TGTGCCAGCAGCCAAGACCAGGGGGCGGTGGAAAAACTGTTTTTT.

The V and J genes are TRBV6-6 and TRBJ2-1, with 9 nucleotides matching TRBD1. This CDR3 is built from 16 residues. Per the germline V gene, CDR1 is MNHNY and CDR2 is SVGAGI (reference sequence). V shed 0 bases and J 2 bases; nucleotides not matched to a gene: 2. CDR3 protein: CASSYSRTGAYNEQFF. The CDR3 bases are TGTGCCAGCAGTTACTCTAGGACAGGGGCCTACAATGAGCAGTTCTTC.

The chain joins TRBV5-1 to TRBJ2-7; TRBD2 is a possible D gene (6 bases). This CDR3 spans 13 amino acids. CDR1 is SGHRS and CDR2 is YFSETQ in the germline V gene. The V end was cut by 4 bases, the J end by 5 bases, with 13 bases between. The CDR3 is CASSPGTSHEQYF. The CDR3 nucleotides read TGCGCCAGCAGCCCCGGGACTTCCCACGAGCAGTACTTC.

The chain uses TRBV19 and TRBJ2-7, with D possibly being TRBD1 (5 bases). Germline V CDR1 and CDR2: LNHDA, SQIVND (reference sequence). The ends were cut back, 4 bases at V and 2 bases at J, with 9 bases in the middle. The CDR3 has 13 residues. The CDR3 nucleotides read TGTGCCAGTAGTAAACAGGAGACCTACGAGCAGTACTTC. Its translation: CASSKQETYEQYF.

This chain joins TRBV5-1 and TRBJ2-1, with a tentative D call TRBD1 (5 bases). The V gene lost 0 bases and the J gene lost 10 bases, with 8 bases spanning the gap. The CDR3 length is 12 residues. Germline CDR1 and CDR2: SGHRS and YFSETQ. The CDR3 is CASSLVRTEQFF. The DNA for the CDR3 is TGCGCCAGCAGCTTGGTTAGGACAGAGCAGTTCTTC.

V and J are TRBV28 and TRBJ2-7, with D possibly TRBD1 on 5 matching bases. The CDR3 runs to 14 residues. Germline V CDR1 and CDR2: MDHEN, SYDVKM. Trimming took 5 bases from V and 0 from J, leaving 11 bases between them. CDR3 loop: CASSPGHLSYEQYF. CDR3 DNA: TGTGCCAGCAGTCCCGGACACCTCTCCTACGAGCAGTACTTC. Complete variable domain (other parts from reference TRBV28 and TRBJ2-7): DVKVTQSSRYLVKRTGEKVFLECVQDMDHENMFWYRQDPGLGLRLIYFSYDVKMKEKGDIPEGYSVSREKKERFSLILESASTNQTSMYLCASSPGHLSYEQYFGPGTRLTVT.

The DNA of the CDR3 is TGTGCCAGCAGCTTAGGAACCGGGACAGGGTCAGATACGCAGTATTTT. It is translated as CASSLGTGTGSDTQYF. The chain couples TRBV11-3 to TRBJ2-3, with 9 positions matching TRBD1. The CDR3 sequence is 16 residues long. CDR1 and CDR2 from the germline V gene are SGHNT and YENEEA. J was trimmed by 4 bases and V by 1 base; bases with no gene match: 6.